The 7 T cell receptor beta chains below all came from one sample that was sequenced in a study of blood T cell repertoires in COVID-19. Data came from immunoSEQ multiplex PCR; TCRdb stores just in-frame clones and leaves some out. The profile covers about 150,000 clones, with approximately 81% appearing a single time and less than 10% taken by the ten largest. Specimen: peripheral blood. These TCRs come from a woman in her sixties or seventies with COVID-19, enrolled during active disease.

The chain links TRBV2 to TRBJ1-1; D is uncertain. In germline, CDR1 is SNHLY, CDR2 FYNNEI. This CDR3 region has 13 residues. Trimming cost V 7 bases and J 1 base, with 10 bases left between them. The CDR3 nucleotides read TGTGCCAGCATTCCCCGGGGGAACACTGAAGCTTTCTTT. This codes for CASIPRGNTEAFF.

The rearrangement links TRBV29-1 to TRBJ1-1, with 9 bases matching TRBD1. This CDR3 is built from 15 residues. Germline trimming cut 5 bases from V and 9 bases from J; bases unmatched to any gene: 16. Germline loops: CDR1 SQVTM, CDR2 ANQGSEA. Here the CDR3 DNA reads TGCAGCGTTTCCCCGGAGGAGGGACAGGGCCTCAAAGCTTTCTTT. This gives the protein CSVSPEEGQGLKAFF.

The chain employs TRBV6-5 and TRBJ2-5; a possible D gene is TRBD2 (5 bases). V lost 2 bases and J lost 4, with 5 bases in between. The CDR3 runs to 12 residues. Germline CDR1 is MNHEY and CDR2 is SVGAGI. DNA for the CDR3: TGTGCCAGCAGTTACCGGGGAGAGACCCAGTACTTC. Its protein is CASSYRGETQYF.

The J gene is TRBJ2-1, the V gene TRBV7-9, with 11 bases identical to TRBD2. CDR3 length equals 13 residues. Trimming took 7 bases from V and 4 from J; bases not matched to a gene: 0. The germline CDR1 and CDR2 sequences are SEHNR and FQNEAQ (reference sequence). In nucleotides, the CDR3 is TGTGCCAGCACTAGCGGGGGGTACAATGAGCAGTTCTTC. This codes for CASTSGGYNEQFF.

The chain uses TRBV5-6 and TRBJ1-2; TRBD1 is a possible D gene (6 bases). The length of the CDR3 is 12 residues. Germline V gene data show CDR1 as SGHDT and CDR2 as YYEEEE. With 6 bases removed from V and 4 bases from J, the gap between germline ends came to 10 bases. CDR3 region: CASTQGSYGYTF. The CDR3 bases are TGTGCCAGCACCCAGGGGTCCTATGGCTACACCTTC.

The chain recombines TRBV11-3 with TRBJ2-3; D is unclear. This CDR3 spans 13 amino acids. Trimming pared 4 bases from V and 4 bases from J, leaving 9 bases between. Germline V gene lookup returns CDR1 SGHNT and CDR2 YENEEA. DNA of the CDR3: TGTGCCAGCAGCTCCTACTCCCCAGATACGCAGTATTTT. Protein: CASSSYSPDTQYF.

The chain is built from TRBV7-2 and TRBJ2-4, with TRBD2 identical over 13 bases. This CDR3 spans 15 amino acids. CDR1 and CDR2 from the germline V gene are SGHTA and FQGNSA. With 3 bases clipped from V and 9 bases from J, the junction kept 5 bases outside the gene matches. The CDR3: CASSFRTSGRVIQYF. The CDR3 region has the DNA TGTGCCAGCAGCTTCCGGACTAGCGGGAGAGTCATTCAGTACTTC.